The 2 T cell receptor beta chains below come from one sample, sequenced in a study of blood T cell repertoires in COVID-19. Profiled with immunoSEQ multiplex PCR; TCRdb holds only in-frame clones, not every one. The sample comprises about 190,000 clones, approximately 84% of which are singletons, and 3% to 3.5% rests with the top ten. Material for sequencing was PBMCs or T cells enriched from blood (not recorded which). These receptors were obtained from a woman between 25 and 40 years old who had recovered from COVID-19.

The J gene is TRBJ2-1, the V gene TRBV10-1; 9 positions match TRBD2. V shed 8 bases, J shed 0 bases, and the junction held 17 bases outside the gene matches. Germline CDR1 and CDR2: WNHNN and SYGVQD (reference sequence). The CDR3 has 19 residues. CDR3 DNA: TGCGCCAGCCCCCACTGCGAGCGGGAGGTCAGGAGCTCCTACAATGAGCAGTTCTTC. Translation gives CASPHCEREVRSSYNEQFF.

Concerning this clone: This CDR3 is also generated by other DNA sequences in the sample. The gene calls are TRBV28 and TRBJ1-2, with TRBD1 identical over 8 bases. The CDR3 contains 12 residues. J was trimmed by 7 bases and V by 2 bases; bases with no gene match: 0. Germline V gene data show CDR1 as MDHEN and CDR2 as SYDVKM. The CDR3 nucleotides read TGTGCCAGCAGTTTAGACAGGGGTGGCTACACCTTC. It codes for CASSLDRGGYTF.